Presented here are 20 T cell receptor beta chains from one specimen sequenced in a study of cytomegalovirus exposure and HLA in healthy donors. Libraries were prepared by immunoSEQ multiplex PCR; TCRdb keeps only in-frame clonotypes and omits some of them. This table has some 98,000 clones, less than 90% appearing once. The sample was PBMCs. The receptors derive from a man aged 18 to 35 in good health and CMV-seropositive.

This chain uses TRBV4-1 with TRBJ2-1, with a tentative D call TRBD1 (5 bases). The CDR3 sequence is 15 residues long. CDR1 is MGHRA and CDR2 is YSYEKL in the germline V gene. The V gene lost 0 bases and the J gene lost 15 bases, with 21 bases spanning the gap. This chain's CDR3 is CASSQDSGFRGHMFF. DNA of the CDR3: TGCGCCAGCAGCCAAGATTCGGGTTTCCGCGGACACATGTTCTTC.

V and J are TRBV6-1 and TRBJ2-7; D might be TRBD1 (6 bases). The CDR3 runs to 13 residues. The V end lost 0 bases, the J end lost 8 bases, and 11 bases lay between the germline ends. In germline, CDR1 is MNHNS, CDR2 SASEGT. The DNA for the CDR3 is TGTGCCAGCAGTGAAGCCGGCAGGGGTCAGCAGTACTTC. Amino acids: CASSEAGRGQQYF.

CDR3 nucleotide sequence: TGCAGCGTTGAAGACCCCTACGACAGCCCCCTTAGCACAGATACGCAGTATTTT. Translation gives CSVEDPYDSPLSTDTQYF. The V and J genes are TRBV29-1 and TRBJ2-3; perhaps TRBD1 as D (5 bases). The CDR3 contains 18 residues. Looked up from germline, CDR1 is SQVTM and CDR2 is ANQGSEA. V dropped 0 bases and J dropped 0 bases, with 19 bases sitting between them.

The V call is TRBV7-6, the J call TRBJ2-3; 8 bases map to TRBD1. The CDR3 consists of 17 residues. CDR1 is SGHVS and CDR2 is FNYEAQ in the germline V gene. The V and J ends lost 6 bases and 1 base, in that order; junction bases with no gene match: 12. The CDR3 spells CASSPGKQTGGTDTQYF. The CDR3 DNA follows: TGTGCCAGCAGTCCGGGGAAGCAGACAGGGGGCACAGATACGCAGTATTTT.

In nucleotides, the CDR3 is TGTGCCAGCAGCCCGGGGACAGCCACCTACGAGCAGTACTTC. Its protein is CASSPGTATYEQYF. J is TRBJ2-7 and V is TRBV7-3, with TRBD1 matching over 7 bases. The CDR3 is 14 residues long. V gave up 5 bases and J gave up 2 bases; unmatched junction bases: 6. CDR1 and CDR2 (germline): SGHTA, FQGTGA.

This chain connects TRBV9 to TRBJ2-7; TRBD2 agrees at 9 bases. The germline V gene has CDR1 SGDLS and CDR2 YYNGEE. V gave up 2 bases and J gave up 3 bases; unmatched junction bases: 6. The CDR3 totals 15 residues. DNA of the CDR3: TGTGCCAGCAGCGTTGCTAGCGGGGAGTTCTACGAGCAGTACTTC. Amino acid sequence: CASSVASGEFYEQYF. Looking up the rest from reference TRBV9 and TRBJ2-7 gives the full variable domain: DSGVTQTPKHLITATGQRVTLRCSPRSGDLSVYWYQQSLDQGLQFLIQYYNGEERAKGNILERFSAQQFPDLHSELNLSSLELGDSALYFCASSVASGEFYEQYFGPGTRLTVT.

The J gene is TRBJ1-3, the V gene TRBV7-9; no firm D call. Trimming took off 5 bases at V and 4 bases at J, with 6 bases between the two ends. This CDR3 spans 12 amino acids. Germline V gene lookup returns CDR1 SEHNR and CDR2 FQNEAQ (reference sequence). In DNA, the CDR3 is TGTGCCAGCAGCCCGGTGGGAAACACCATATATTTT. Amino acids: CASSPVGNTIYF.

In its sample, this clone was seen once. This sequence joins TRBV5-4 and TRBJ2-1; 7 bases line up with TRBD2. Germline CDR1 SGHNT, CDR2 YYREEE (reference sequence). The CDR3 is 17 residues long. V shed 4 bases and J 4 bases; nucleotides not matched to a gene: 14. CDR3 protein: CASSQSSMGGGYNEQFF. For the CDR3, the DNA is TGTGCCAGCAGCCAAAGTTCCATGGGGGGGGGATACAATGAGCAGTTCTTC.

The chain is built from TRBV5-6 and TRBJ2-5; 9 nucleotides align to TRBD1. Trimming at V came to 4 bases and at J to 5 bases, leaving 12 bases not matched to a gene. Germline V gene lookup returns CDR1 SGHDT and CDR2 YYEEEE. There are 16 residues in the CDR3. CDR3 region: CASSRRRTGAWETQYF. The CDR3 nucleotides read TGTGCCAGCAGCAGGCGAAGGACAGGGGCTTGGGAGACCCAGTACTTC.

The V call is TRBV4-2, the J call TRBJ1-6; TRBD1 might be the D (5 bases). V dropped 0 bases and J dropped 7 bases, with 16 bases sitting between them. Germline V CDR1 and CDR2: LGHNA, YNFKEQ. The CDR3 spans 17 residues. As DNA, the CDR3 is TGTGCCAGCAGCCAAGATGGGGCGGCAAACTACAATTCACCCCTCCACTTT. Its translation is CASSQDGAANYNSPLHF.

The chain employs TRBV7-9 and TRBJ2-3, with D tentatively TRBD2 (5 bases). This CDR3 has 13 residues. Trimming removed 5 bases at V and 3 bases at J, with 9 bases between. CDR1 and CDR2 (germline): SEHNR, FQNEAQ (reference sequence). The CDR3 DNA reads as TGTGCCAGCAGCCCCCGAGGGACAGATACGCAGTATTTT. It codes for CASSPRGTDTQYF.

J is TRBJ1-5 and V is TRBV13; 8 nucleotides align to TRBD1. The CDR3 runs to 15 residues. Germline CDR1 PRHDT, CDR2 FYEKMQ (reference sequence). The trim removed 0 bases at V and 3 bases at J, leaving 1 base unmatched. CDR3 sequence reads: CASSLGTGVNQPQHF. CDR3 bases: TGTGCCAGCAGCTTAGGGACAGGGGTCAATCAGCCCCAGCATTTT.

This chain joins TRBV28 and TRBJ2-1; maybe TRBD2 (7 bases). This CDR3 is built from 15 residues. Trimming pared 8 bases from V and 5 bases from J, leaving 19 bases between. Per germline, CDR1 MDHEN and CDR2 SYDVKM. In DNA, the CDR3 is TGTGCCAGCCATTTGGGGGGGGGCGCGGACAATGAGCAGTTCTTC. Protein product: CASHLGGGADNEQFF.

The V gene is TRBV4-2, the J gene TRBJ2-3, with 10 bases identical to TRBD2. Per germline, CDR1 LGHNA and CDR2 YNFKEQ. The junction had 8 bases not matched to a gene; V was cut back by 1 base and J by 4 bases. The CDR3 spans 17 residues. The CDR3 sequence is CASSQAASGRGPDTQYF. In DNA form, the CDR3 reads TGTGCCAGCAGCCAAGCGGCTAGCGGGAGAGGGCCAGATACGCAGTATTTT.

The chain combines TRBV5-1 with TRBJ2-1, with 10 bases that match TRBD1. The CDR3 extends over 18 amino acids. The junction had 12 bases not matched to a gene; V was cut back by 5 bases and J by 1 base. Germline V CDR1 and CDR2: SGHRS, YFSETQ. The CDR3 bases are TGCGCCAGCAGACCAAGGACAGGGGGTTCGGATTCCTACAATGAGCAGTTCTTC. Translation gives CASRPRTGGSDSYNEQFF.

The V and J genes are TRBV7-3 and TRBJ2-7; D unresolved. The V end was cut by 5 bases, the J end by 5 bases, with 7 bases between. Germline assignment: CDR1 SGHTA and CDR2 FQGTGA. The CDR3 covers 11 residues. The CDR3 is CASSPLHEQYF. CDR3 in DNA: TGTGCCAGCAGCCCCCTCCACGAGCAGTACTTC.

The V gene is TRBV20-1, the J gene TRBJ1-1, with a weak D call TRBD1 (6 bases). CDR1 DFQATT and CDR2 SNEGSKA come from the germline V gene (reference sequence). Deletions cut 7 bases from V and 12 bases from J, with 18 bases between. The CDR3 extends over 11 amino acids. Here the CDR3 DNA reads TGCAGTGTTGGGGGCCGTGAGAGTCCTTTCTTT. Translation: CSVGGRESPFF.

This chain joins TRBV5-6 and TRBJ1-2; D uncertain. The CDR3 spans 16 residues. Germline-derived CDR1 and CDR2 are SGHDT and YYEEEE. V was cut by 1 base and J by 5 bases, with 18 bases left in between. CDR3 residues: CASSLSPPDWVYGYTF. The CDR3 DNA reads as TGTGCCAGCAGCTTGTCCCCCCCAGACTGGGTTTATGGCTACACCTTC.

The chain couples TRBV19 to TRBJ2-1, with 13 bases lining up with TRBD2. The CDR3 is 17 residues long. Germline trimming cut 7 bases from V and 2 bases from J; bases unmatched to any gene: 8. CDR1 is LNHDA and CDR2 is SQIVND in the germline V gene (reference sequence). CDR3 amino acids: CASNRGLAGRAYNEQFF. CDR3 sequence (DNA): TGTGCCAGTAATCGGGGACTAGCGGGAAGGGCCTACAATGAGCAGTTCTTC.

The chain joins TRBV9 to TRBJ2-2, with 8 bases matching TRBD2. The J segment lost 1 base and the V segment lost 1 base, leaving 6 bases of the junction unmatched. Germline V gene sequence: CDR1 SGDLS, CDR2 YYNGEE. CDR3 length: 17 residues. CDR3 nucleotide sequence: TGTGCCAGCAGCGTATCCGTTGGGACTAGGAACACCGGGGAGCTGTTTTTT. It encodes CASSVSVGTRNTGELFF.